What follows are 10 T cell receptor beta chains derived from one specimen sequenced in a study of CD8+ T cells in alopecia areata (dated by TCRdb to the late 2010s). The time point label, read with the paper, signifies: less than 30 weeks on oral tofacitinib. The sample's treatment or condition label is to be understood as: oral pan-JAK inhibitor, 5-10 mg twice daily. Library generation was performed with the immunoSEQ multiplex PCR assay. RNA was extracted from all samples and reverse transcribed into cDNA as template for TCR sequencing. What TCRdb holds here is the immuneACCESS table cut down to in-frame rearrangements. Part of the clones is not present; checked against another copy, under half of the missing clones reflect an unresolved V gene, and the others are unexplained. The sample data list 80,000 to 100,000 clones, and 44% of these were observed just once. The ten top clones hold roughly 18% of the sample.

The sequencing used CD8+ T cells sorted from blood, collected at week 24, from a patient treated with tofacitinib. The receptors stem from a human donor with alopecia areata.

The chain carries TRBV30 and TRBJ1-3; no reliable D call. The CDR3 spans 13 residues. The germline V and J ends were trimmed by 2 bases and 0 bases, with 5 bases remaining between them. Germline V gives CDR1 GTSNPN, CDR2 SVGIG (reference sequence). The CDR3 DNA follows: TGTGCCTGGAGTCCCACCTCTGGAAACACCATATATTTT. The encoded protein is CAWSPTSGNTIYF.

The rearrangement joins TRBV6-1 to TRBJ2-7; D remains ambiguous. Germline loops: CDR1 MNHNS, CDR2 SASEGT. This CDR3 spans 13 amino acids. V lost 3 bases, J lost 3 bases, and 9 bases lay in between. CDR3 in amino acids: CASSDYLFYEQYF. The CDR3 coding sequence is TGTGCCAGCAGTGATTATTTGTTCTACGAGCAGTACTTC.

The chain has TRBV28 and TRBJ2-6; the match to TRBD2 covers 9 bases. Germline CDR1 MDHEN, CDR2 SYDVKM. This CDR3 spans 20 amino acids. The ends lost 6 bases at V and 0 bases at J; junction bases unmatched: 15. The CDR3 sequence: CASSLRTSASSFSGANVLTF. CDR3 nucleotide sequence: TGTGCCAGCAGCCTCCGGACTAGCGCCAGTTCTTTCTCTGGGGCCAACGTCCTGACTTTC.

A few counts support this clone. The rearrangement joins TRBV29-1 to TRBJ2-1, with TRBD1 matching 10 bases. Germline trimming cut 7 bases from V and 5 bases from J; bases unmatched to any gene: 11. The V gene's germline CDR1 is SQVTM and CDR2 ANQGSEA. The CDR3 sequence is 15 residues long. CDR3 DNA: TGCAGCGCCGAAGGGGGACAGGGGATCCACAATGAGCAGTTCTTC. It yields the protein CSAEGGQGIHNEQFF.

The rearrangement uses TRBV29-1 and TRBJ2-1, with 12 bases aligning to TRBD2. The CDR3 contains 16 residues. Germline CDR1 reads SQVTM; CDR2 reads ANQGSEA. The V and J ends lost 7 bases and 8 bases, in that order; junction bases with no gene match: 15. The CDR3 nucleotides read TGCAGCGGGGGGCTAGCGGGAGGGCCTGCAGAAGATGAGCAGTTCTTC. Amino acids: CSGGLAGGPAEDEQFF.

The genes are TRBV9 and TRBJ2-5; a possible D gene is TRBD2 (7 bases). This CDR3 has 15 amino acids. Trimming removed 3 bases at V and 5 bases at J, with 17 bases between. From germline, CDR1 is SGDLS and CDR2 YYNGEE. CDR3 residues: CASSETGGAGETQYF. CDR3 coding DNA: TGTGCCAGCAGCGAGACGGGGGGCGCGGGGGAGACCCAGTACTTC.

The chain is built from TRBV27 and TRBJ2-7; D gene ambiguous. In germline, CDR1 is MNHEY, CDR2 SMNVEV (reference sequence). V gave up 3 bases and J gave up 1 base, with 10 bases separating them. The CDR3 is made up of 14 amino acids. The CDR3 protein is CASSFGLWSYEQYF. In nucleotides, the CDR3 is TGTGCCAGCAGTTTCGGGCTGTGGTCCTACGAGCAGTACTTC.

The chain employs TRBV27 and TRBJ2-5; the match to TRBD1 covers 8 bases. The CDR3 extends over 14 amino acids. Germline V gene data show CDR1 as MNHEY and CDR2 as SMNVEV (reference sequence). V gave up 6 bases and J gave up 3 bases; unmatched junction bases: 6. The CDR3 DNA follows: TGTGCCAGCAGCGACAGGGGTCGGGAAGAGACCCAGTACTTC. Protein product: CASSDRGREETQYF.

The chain uses TRBV28 and TRBJ2-3; unclear D gene. The germline V gene has CDR1 MDHEN and CDR2 SYDVKM. The CDR3 covers 15 residues. CDR3: CASRGRRRGTDTQYF. Written as DNA, the CDR3 is TGTGCGAGCCGCGGAAGAAGACGGGGCACAGATACGCAGTATTTT. Combining the CDR3 with reference TRBV28 and TRBJ2-3 gives the whole variable domain DVKVTQSSRYLVKRTGEKVFLECVQDMDHENMFWYRQDPGLGLRLIYFSYDVKMKEKGDIPEGYSVSREKKERFSLILESASTNQTSMYLCASRGRRRGTDTQYFGPGTRLTVL.

This clone was seen only a few times. The V and J genes are TRBV9 and TRBJ2-1; the match to TRBD1 covers 10 bases. The germline V gene encodes CDR1 SGDLS and CDR2 YYNGEE. The CDR3 totals 14 residues. Trimming cost V 2 bases and J 7 bases; bases outside gene matches: 3. As DNA, the CDR3 is TGTGCCAGCAGCGTCCCGGGACAGGGGAATGAGCAGTTCTTC. Protein: CASSVPGQGNEQFF.